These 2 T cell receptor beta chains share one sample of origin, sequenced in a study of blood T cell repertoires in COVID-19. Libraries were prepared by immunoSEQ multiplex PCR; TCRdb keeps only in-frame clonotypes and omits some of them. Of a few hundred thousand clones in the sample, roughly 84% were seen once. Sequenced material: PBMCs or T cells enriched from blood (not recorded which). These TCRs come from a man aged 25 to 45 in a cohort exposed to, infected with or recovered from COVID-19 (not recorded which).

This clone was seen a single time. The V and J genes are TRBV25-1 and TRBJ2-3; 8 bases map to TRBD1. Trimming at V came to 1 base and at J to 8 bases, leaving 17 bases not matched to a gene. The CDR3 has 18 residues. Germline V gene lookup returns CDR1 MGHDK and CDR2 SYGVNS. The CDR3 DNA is TGTGCCAGCAGTGAATCGGGGACAGGTTCAAGGGGTTTAGGTACGCAGTATTTT. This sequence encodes CASSESGTGSRGLGTQYF. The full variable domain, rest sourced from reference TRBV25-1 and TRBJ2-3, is EADIYQTPRYLVIGTGKKITLECSQTMGHDKMYWYQQDPGMELHLIHYSYGVNSTEKGDLSSESTVSRIRTEHFPLTLESARPSHTSQYLCASSESGTGSRGLGTQYFGPGTRLTVL.

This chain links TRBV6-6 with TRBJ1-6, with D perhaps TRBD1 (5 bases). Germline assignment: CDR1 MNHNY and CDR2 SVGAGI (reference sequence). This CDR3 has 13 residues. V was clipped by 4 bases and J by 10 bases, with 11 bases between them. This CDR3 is CASSSIRESPLHF. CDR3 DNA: TGTGCCAGCAGTTCCATCAGGGAATCACCCCTCCACTTT.